This TCR beta chain was sequenced during a study of blood T cell repertoires in COVID-19. Using immunoSEQ multiplex PCR, the repertoire was profiled, and TCRdb retains in-frame clones only, with some absent. The repertoire holds some 220,000 clones, with roughly 80% as singletons. V was cut by 2 bases and J by 4 bases, with 13 bases left in between. The CDR3 length is 15 residues. Germline V gene data show CDR1 as SNHLY and CDR2 as FYNNEI. The source of this sequence is a woman aged 70-85 years with COVID-19, enrolled during active disease. Source material: peripheral blood. The chain is built from TRBV2 and TRBJ2-3; perhaps TRBD1 as D (6 bases). Written as DNA, the CDR3 is TGTGCCAGCAGTGAAACGGGCAGGGGCGCAGATACGCAGTATTTT. This sequence encodes CASSETGRGADTQYF.